This TCR beta chain was profiled in a study of blood T cell repertoires in COVID-19. Background on the study: The samples span acute and convalescent COVID-19 from the United States, Italy and Spain. In each case, the material was cDNA or gDNA derived from T cells, B-cell-depleted T cells, or PBMCs.

As processed by the authors: Reference gene primers were amplified, and this amplification served to estimate nucleated cell counts. Sequencing was performed with immunoSEQ multiplex PCR; in TCRdb, only in-frame clones are kept and a portion is missing. V and J calls and clone size are as listed in that table; D and trimming were resolved from the DNA. The data show 200,000 to 300,000 clones, approximately 86% seen once. The length of the CDR3 is 16 residues. Per germline, CDR1 SGHNT and CDR2 YENEEA. V was shortened by 0 bases and J by 0 bases, with 12 bases between the two germline ends. Sequencing used peripheral blood. The receptor's source is a man aged 55 to 70 who had recovered from COVID-19. This sequence joins TRBV11-3 and TRBJ2-7; a weak D match, TRBD2 (5 bases). This CDR3 reads CASSLDLLGLSYEQYF. The CDR3 coding sequence is TGTGCCAGCAGCTTAGATCTACTCGGACTCTCCTACGAGCAGTACTTC.